This T cell receptor (beta chain) was sequenced for a study of T cell repertoires in cytomegalovirus infection. Study at large: In public TCR beta signatures, there were indications of both CMV infection and matching HLA type.

With respect to this clonotype: No antigen is known for it.

Whole-study findings and limits: Clonotypes of TCR beta that were HLA-C-restricted and CMV-specific dominated the ex vivo response. Summed frequency of public TCR beta families distinguished CMV carriers with the relevant HLA.

CDR1 is LNHNV and CDR2 is YYDKDF in the germline V gene (reference sequence). The V and J ends lost 0 bases and 0 bases respectively, with 9 bases between them. This CDR3 region has 15 residues. TCRdb independently ran MiXCR on the reads; one entry per CDR3 protein. Among roughly 230,000 distinct CDR3 sequences listed, approximately 24% were seen once. The rearrangement joins TRBV15 to TRBJ2-7; D is undetermined. Sequencing was done on a sample of CD8+ T cells from PBMCs. The receptor's source is a human donor in good health (CMV status not recorded). Some clones in this sample may be carry-over from other donors' samples. The CDR3 coding sequence is TGTGCCACCAGCAGAGATGGGTCCCCCTCCTACGAGCAGTACTTC. Its protein is CATSRDGSPSYEQYF.